These 8 T cell receptor beta chains originate from one sample sequenced in a study of T cells in Graves' hyperthyroidism and ophthalmopathy. From RNA transcripts, TCR beta CDR3 regions were amplified. Primed by the HTBI set, a first-round RT-PCR was run on the TCR CDR3. TCRdb passed the multiplex PCR reads through MiXCR, listing each CDR3 protein once. Of under 350,000 distinct CDR3 sequences listed, roughly 21% are singletons. The sample taken for sequencing was blood. Source of these receptors: a woman in her fifties or sixties with Graves' hyperthyroidism.

Regarding this clonotype: A much larger clonotype is one base distant, so this may be a read error. V is TRBV12-3 or TRBV12-4 and J is TRBJ2-1, with 9 positions matching TRBD2. Germline trimming cut 6 bases from V and 5 bases from J; bases unmatched to any gene: 11. CDR3 length: 16 residues. The chain's CDR3 is CASSTGGAGGNNEQFF. CDR3 bases: TGTGCCAGCAGCACAGGCGGGGCGGGAGGGAACAATGAGCAGTTCTTC.

The gene calls are TRBV28 and TRBJ2-2; TRBD2 matches 9 bases. CDR1 and CDR2 (germline): MDHEN, SYDVKM. The CDR3 length is 17 residues. The V segment lost 5 bases and the J segment 4 bases; nucleotides outside the gene matches: 11. In nucleotides, the CDR3 is TGTGCCAGCAGTGCAACCCGACTAGCGGTCCTCACCGGGGAGCTGTTTTTT. Protein sequence: CASSATRLAVLTGELFF.

This clonotype was counted many times. V is TRBV11-2 and J is TRBJ2-1, with D unresolved. Trimming left V 1 base short and J 0 bases short, with 16 bases between. The CDR3 is made up of 18 amino acids. Germline loops: CDR1 SGHAT, CDR2 FQNNGV. The CDR3 region is CASSLGLLATSSYNEQFF. CDR3 nucleotide sequence: TGTGCCAGCAGCTTAGGGTTGTTAGCTACGAGCTCCTACAATGAGCAGTTCTTC.

As regards this clonotype: Being one base from a much bigger clone, this may be a read error. CDR3 sequence reads: CASRLAGSTDTQCF. The CDR3 bases are TGTGCCAGCAGGCTAGCGGGAAGCACAGATACGCAGTGTTTT. This sequence joins TRBV27 and TRBJ2-3; 9 bases map to TRBD2. CDR3 length: 14 residues. Germline CDR1 and CDR2: MNHEY and SMNVEV (reference sequence).

There are many counts of this clonotype. The CDR3 loop reads CASSYGTGYNQPQHF. Here the CDR3 DNA reads TGTGCCAGCAGTTACGGGACAGGGTACAATCAGCCCCAGCATTTT. The chain is built from TRBV6-1 and TRBJ1-5, with 9 bases that match TRBD1. Germline V CDR1 and CDR2: MNHNS, SASEGT. With V trimmed by 5 bases and J by 3 bases, 5 bases remained unmatched. The CDR3 covers 15 residues.

This clonotype was detected a few times. V usage is TRBV4-2 and J usage is TRBJ1-1; D possibly corresponds to TRBD1 (6 bases). The CDR3 has 15 amino acids. The V and J ends lost 0 bases and 5 bases respectively, with 13 bases between them. CDR1 is LGHNA and CDR2 is YNFKEQ in the germline V gene. The CDR3 loop reads CASSQDSRGGTEAFF. As DNA, the CDR3 is TGTGCCAGCAGCCAAGACTCCAGGGGAGGGACTGAAGCTTTCTTT.

This clonotype came up many times. The chain combines TRBV20-1 with TRBJ1-2, with D unresolved. CDR3 length equals 13 residues. CDR1 and CDR2 (germline): DFQATT, SNEGSKA (reference sequence). Trimming took off 0 bases at V and 2 bases at J, with 7 bases between the two ends. CDR3 in DNA: TGCAGTGCTAGAGATGAGGGCAACTATGGCTACACCTTC. Amino acids: CSARDEGNYGYTF.

This clonotype was recorded at least ten times. The chain is built from TRBV12-3 or TRBV12-4 and TRBJ1-2, with D possibly matching TRBD1 (5 bases). This CDR3 has 14 amino acids. The V end lost 6 bases, the J end lost 5 bases, and 16 bases lay between the germline ends. CDR3 in amino acids: CASSSGPWEYGYTF. The CDR3 region has the DNA TGTGCCAGCAGCTCGGGACCCTGGGAGTATGGCTACACCTTC.